This T cell receptor beta chain was recovered during a study of cytomegalovirus exposure and HLA in healthy donors. Overall study context: There were around 100 million unique TCR beta sequences, drawn from 150 million to 200 million T cells, in an earlier analysis.

Per the germline V gene, CDR1 is PRHDT and CDR2 is FYEKMQ (reference sequence). V lost 6 bases and J 5 bases, leaving 19 bases between the germline ends. This CDR3 comprises 15 residues. PCR employed 60 Vbeta and 13 Jbeta primers. The table came from immunoSEQ multiplex PCR; TCRdb's copy has only in-frame clones and leaves some out. The sample holds around 60,000 clones; 75% to 85% are singletons and the top ten take approximately 5.9%. The chain carries TRBV13 and TRBJ2-5; D gene uncertain. The sequenced sample was PBMCs. This receptor was obtained from a male donor in good health and CMV-seronegative. The CDR3 reads CASSSVTDPWETQYF. The CDR3 bases are TGTGCCAGCAGTTCGGTAACCGATCCGTGGGAGACCCAGTACTTC.